One T cell receptor (beta chain) is described in this entry. Per germline, CDR1 MDHEN and CDR2 SYDVKM. There are 16 residues in the CDR3. Trimming removed 5 bases from V and 0 bases from J, with 17 bases in between. Then a second PCR, running roughly 6 to 12 cycles, was carried out with a sample-barcoded 5' primer and a J-beta primer mix. MiXCR was run by TCRdb on the 5' RACE reads, yielding one entry per CDR3 protein. The data hold about 1.4 million distinct CDR3 sequences, with around 59% observed a single time. The authors drew roughly 9.8 milliliters of peripheral blood from each donor. This entry is derived from a study of blood T cells in healthy people across ages.

The sample taken for sequencing was blood. This chain links TRBV28 with TRBJ2-7, with a possible D match to TRBD1 (6 bases). The sequence derives from a man aged 18 to 29 in good health. The CDR3 spells CASSGPRGPSSYEQYF. The CDR3, as DNA: TGTGCCAGCAGTGGACCCAGGGGCCCTAGCTCCTACGAGCAGTACTTC.